This paragraph reports one TCR beta chain. This sample is part of a study of blood T cell repertoires in COVID-19. Germline CDR1 and CDR2: MDHEN and SYDVKM. The trim removed 8 bases at V and 14 bases at J, leaving 13 bases unmatched. This CDR3 is 12 amino acids long. Generated by immunoSEQ multiplex PCR, the TCRdb table keeps only in-frame clones and is missing some. The sample consists of roughly 240,000 clones, 86% of them appearing once. This TCR came from a woman of 80 years or more with COVID-19, enrolled during active disease. The chain links TRBV28 to TRBJ1-2, with 8 bases lining up with TRBD1. The sample comprised peripheral blood. The CDR3 protein is CASAEVDRVATF. For the CDR3, the DNA is TGTGCCAGCGCTGAAGTGGACAGGGTGGCTACCTTC.